This T cell receptor (beta chain) was profiled in a study of human T cells and chemical hapten exposure. Study overall: TCR yields per sample varied mostly from small pooled library volume differences.

This clonotype was counted at least ten times. The time point was: pre-sensitization, week 0. Treatment: therapeutic diphenylcyclopropenone sensitization with weekly scalp DPC. The library tagged individual cDNA molecules with unique molecular identifiers. Original methodology: Samples held a median of around 100,000 TCRs, range roughly 20,000–750,000. MiXCR, applied by TCRdb to the RACE reads, yields one record per CDR3 protein. TCRdb assigned the V and J calls; the authors' analysis was not used. This table holds 380,000 or so distinct CDR3 sequences, around 5.5% found once. Source: whole blood, taken in connection with sensitization to the hapten diphenylcyclopropenone (DPC). The sequence came from a woman between 18 and 30 years old with alopecia areata. Some clones in this sample may be carry-over from other donors' samples.

In DNA, the CDR3 is TGCAGTGCTGTTGGACACGACACTGAAGCTTTCTTT. It yields the protein CSAVGHDTEAFF. The V call is TRBV20-1, the J call TRBJ1-1; D perhaps matches TRBD1 (5 bases). Trimming took off 5 bases at V and 3 bases at J, with 10 bases between the two ends. The germline gives CDR1 DFQATT, CDR2 SNEGSKA (reference sequence). This CDR3 is built from 12 residues.